The 5 T cell receptor beta chains reported below all come from one sample, sequenced in a study of cytomegalovirus exposure and HLA in healthy donors. The PCR was carried out with 60 Vbeta primers and 13 Jbeta primers. The method was immunoSEQ multiplex PCR; TCRdb's version includes in-frame clones alone and lacks a portion of them. The data contain some 150,000 clones, roughly four fifths of them seen just once; the ten biggest clones take up over 8.5%. Sequenced input: PBMCs. The receptors stem from a man between 45 and 60 years old in good health and CMV-seropositive.

This chain joins TRBV10-3 and TRBJ2-2; maybe TRBD2 (7 bases). Germline V gives CDR1 ENHRY, CDR2 SYGVKD. The V end lost 4 bases, the J end lost 0 bases, and 15 bases lay between the germline ends. This CDR3 has 17 residues. CDR3 protein: CAISAGGGGSNTGELFF. CDR3 DNA sequence: TGTGCCATCAGTGCCGGCGGGGGCGGGTCGAACACCGGGGAGCTGTTTTTT.

The genes are TRBV28 and TRBJ1-1; D ambiguous. There are 13 residues in the CDR3. Germline CDR1 and CDR2: MDHEN and SYDVKM. Trimming removed 0 bases at V and 5 bases at J, with 7 bases between. CDR3: CASSLWRLTEAFF. The CDR3 bases are TGTGCCAGCAGTTTATGGAGGTTGACTGAAGCTTTCTTT.

The rearrangement links TRBV5-1 to TRBJ2-1; D not resolved. V was cut by 2 bases and J by 10 bases, with 13 bases left in between. Germline-derived CDR1 and CDR2 are SGHRS and YFSETQ. CDR3 size: 13 residues. CDR3 protein: CASSFMADGEQFF. The CDR3 DNA reads as TGCGCCAGCAGCTTCATGGCCGACGGGGAGCAGTTCTTC. The whole variable domain, filled in from reference TRBV5-1 and TRBJ2-1, reads KAGVTQTPRYLIKTRGQQVTLSCSPISGHRSVSWYQQTPGQGLQFLFEYFSETQRNKGNFPGRFSGRQFSNSRSEMNVSTLELGDSALYLCASSFMADGEQFFGPGTRLTVL.

This clone appeared once. The genes are TRBV5-6 and TRBJ1-3, with a tentative D call TRBD1 (5 bases). Germline CDR1 and CDR2: SGHDT and YYEEEE. V was shortened by 0 bases and J by 0 bases, with 10 bases between the two germline ends. The CDR3 sequence is 16 residues long. This chain's CDR3 is CASSLAQGTSGNTIYF. The CDR3 nucleotides are TGTGCCAGCAGCTTGGCTCAGGGAACCTCTGGAAACACCATATATTTT.

This rearrangement joins TRBV9 to TRBJ1-5; D ambiguous. V lost 5 bases to trimming and J lost 0 bases, with 12 bases between them. Germline V lookup: CDR1 SGDLS, CDR2 YYNGEE. This CDR3 spans 15 amino acids. The CDR3 spells CASSEDGYSNQPQHF. In nucleotides, the CDR3 is TGTGCCAGCAGTGAAGACGGGTATAGCAATCAGCCCCAGCATTTT.